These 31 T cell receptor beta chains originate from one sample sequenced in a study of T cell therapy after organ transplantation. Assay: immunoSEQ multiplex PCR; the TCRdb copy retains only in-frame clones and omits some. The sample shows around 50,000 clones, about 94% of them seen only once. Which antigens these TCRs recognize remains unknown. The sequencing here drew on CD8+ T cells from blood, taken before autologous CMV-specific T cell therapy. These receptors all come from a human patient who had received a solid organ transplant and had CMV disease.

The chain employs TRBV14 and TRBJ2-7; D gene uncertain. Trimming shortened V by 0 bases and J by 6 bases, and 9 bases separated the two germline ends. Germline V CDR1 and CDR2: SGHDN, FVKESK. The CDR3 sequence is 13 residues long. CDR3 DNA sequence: TGTGCCAGCAGCCAAGATCTCCGCAGCGAGCAGTACTTC. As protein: CASSQDLRSEQYF.

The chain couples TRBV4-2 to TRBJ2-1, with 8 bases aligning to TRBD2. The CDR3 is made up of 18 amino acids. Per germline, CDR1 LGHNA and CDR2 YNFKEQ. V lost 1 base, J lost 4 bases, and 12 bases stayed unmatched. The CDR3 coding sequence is TGTGCCAGCAGCCAAGTTGTTCCCCGGGAGGGCCCTTACAATGAGCAGTTCTTC. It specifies CASSQVVPREGPYNEQFF.

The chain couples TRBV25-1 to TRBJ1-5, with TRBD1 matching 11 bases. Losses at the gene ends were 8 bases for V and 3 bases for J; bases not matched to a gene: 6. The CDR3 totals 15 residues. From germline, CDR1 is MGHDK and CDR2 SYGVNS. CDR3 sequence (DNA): TGTGCCAGCGGGGACAGGGGGTGGAACAATCAGCCCCAGCATTTT. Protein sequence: CASGDRGWNNQPQHF.

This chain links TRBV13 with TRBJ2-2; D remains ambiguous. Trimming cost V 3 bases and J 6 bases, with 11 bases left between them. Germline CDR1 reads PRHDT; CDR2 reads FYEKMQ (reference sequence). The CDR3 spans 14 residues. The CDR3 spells CASSLVYGPGELFF. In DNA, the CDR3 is TGTGCCAGCAGCTTGGTTTACGGGCCCGGGGAGCTGTTTTTT.

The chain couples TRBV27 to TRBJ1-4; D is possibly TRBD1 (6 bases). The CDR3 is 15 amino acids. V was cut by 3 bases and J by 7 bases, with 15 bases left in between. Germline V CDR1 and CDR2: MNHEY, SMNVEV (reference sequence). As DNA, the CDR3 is TGTGCCAGCAGTTTGACAGGCTACGGGTCTGAAAAACTGTTTTTT. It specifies CASSLTGYGSEKLFF.

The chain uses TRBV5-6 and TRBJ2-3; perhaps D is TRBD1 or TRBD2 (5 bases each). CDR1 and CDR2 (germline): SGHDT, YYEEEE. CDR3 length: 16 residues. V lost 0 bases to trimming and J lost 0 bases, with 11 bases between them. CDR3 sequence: CASSLGGTVSTDTQYF. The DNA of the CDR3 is TGTGCCAGCAGCTTGGGGGGGACCGTGAGCACAGATACGCAGTATTTT.

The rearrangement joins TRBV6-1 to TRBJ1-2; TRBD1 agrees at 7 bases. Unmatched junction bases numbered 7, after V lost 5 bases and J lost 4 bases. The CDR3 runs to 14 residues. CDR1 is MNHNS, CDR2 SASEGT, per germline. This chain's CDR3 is CASSSMGQTYGYTF. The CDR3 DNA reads TGTGCCAGCAGTTCCATGGGACAGACCTATGGCTACACCTTC.

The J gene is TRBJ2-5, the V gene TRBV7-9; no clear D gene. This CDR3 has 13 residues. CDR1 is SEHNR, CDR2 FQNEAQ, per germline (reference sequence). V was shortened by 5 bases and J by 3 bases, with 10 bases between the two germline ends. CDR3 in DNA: TGTGCCAGCAGCCCCGCCGGCGAAGAGACCCAGTACTTC. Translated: CASSPAGEETQYF.

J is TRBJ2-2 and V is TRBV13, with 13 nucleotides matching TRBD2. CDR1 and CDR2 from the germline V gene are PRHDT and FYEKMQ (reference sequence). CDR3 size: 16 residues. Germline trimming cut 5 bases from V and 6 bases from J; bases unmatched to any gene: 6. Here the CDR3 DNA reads TGTGCCAGCAGCATCGGACTAGCGGGAGTCGCCGGGGAGCTGTTTTTT. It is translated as CASSIGLAGVAGELFF.

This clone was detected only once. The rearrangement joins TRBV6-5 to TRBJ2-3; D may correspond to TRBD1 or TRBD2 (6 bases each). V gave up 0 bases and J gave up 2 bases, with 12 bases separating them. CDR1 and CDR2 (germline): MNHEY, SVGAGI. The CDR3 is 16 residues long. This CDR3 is CASSYSSGEVTDTQYF. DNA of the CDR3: TGTGCCAGCAGTTACTCGTCAGGGGAGGTCACAGATACGCAGTATTTT.

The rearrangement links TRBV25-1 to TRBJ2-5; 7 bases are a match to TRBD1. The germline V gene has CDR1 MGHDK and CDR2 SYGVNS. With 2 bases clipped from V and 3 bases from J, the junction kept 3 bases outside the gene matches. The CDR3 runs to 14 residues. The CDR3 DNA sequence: TGTGCCAGCAGTGAAGGGACAGACGAAGAGACCCAGTACTTC. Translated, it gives CASSEGTDEETQYF. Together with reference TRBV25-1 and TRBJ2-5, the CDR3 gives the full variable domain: EADIYQTPRYLVIGTGKKITLECSQTMGHDKMYWYQQDPGMELHLIHYSYGVNSTEKGDLSSESTVSRIRTEHFPLTLESARPSHTSQYLCASSEGTDEETQYFGPGTRLLVL.

In nucleotides, the CDR3 is TGTGCCAGCAGCGCCCGGACAGGGACCCCCTACGAGCAGTACTTC. Translated: CASSARTGTPYEQYF. This chain joins TRBV7-8 and TRBJ2-7; the match to TRBD1 covers 8 bases. CDR1 is SGHVS, CDR2 FQNEAQ, per germline. The V and J ends lost 5 bases and 2 bases, in that order; junction bases with no gene match: 8. The CDR3 spans 15 residues.

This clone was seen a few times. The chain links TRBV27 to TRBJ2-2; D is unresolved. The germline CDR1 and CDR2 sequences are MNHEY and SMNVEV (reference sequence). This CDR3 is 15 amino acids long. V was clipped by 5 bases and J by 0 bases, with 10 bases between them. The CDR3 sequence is CASSLDGANTGELFF. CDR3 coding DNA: TGTGCCAGCAGTCTCGACGGCGCGAACACCGGGGAGCTGTTTTTT.

The CDR3 spells CASSLFFPRGPNGYTF. The CDR3 DNA follows: TGTGCCAGCAGTTTATTTTTCCCAAGGGGGCCCAATGGCTACACCTTC. The chain has TRBV27 and TRBJ1-2, with 7 bases lining up with TRBD1. The CDR3 extends over 16 amino acids. V lost 1 base to trimming and J lost 6 bases; unmatched junction nucleotides: 11. Per germline, CDR1 MNHEY and CDR2 SMNVEV (reference sequence).

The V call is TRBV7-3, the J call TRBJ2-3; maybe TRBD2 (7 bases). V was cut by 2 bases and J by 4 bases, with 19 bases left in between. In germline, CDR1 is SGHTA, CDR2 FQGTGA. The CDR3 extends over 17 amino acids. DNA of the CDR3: TGTGCCAGCAGCTTAGGCCTCTGGCGGGGGCGGGCAGATACGCAGTATTTT. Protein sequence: CASSLGLWRGRADTQYF. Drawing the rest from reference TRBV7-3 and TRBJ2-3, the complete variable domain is GAGVSQTPSNKVTEKGKYVELRCDPISGHTALYWYRQSLGQGPEFLIYFQGTGAADDSGLPNDRFFAVRPEGSVSTLKIQRTERGDSAVYLCASSLGLWRGRADTQYFGPGTRLTVL.

The CDR3 spells CASSPTGTPQNGYTF. DNA of the CDR3: TGTGCCAGCAGCCCTACAGGCACTCCCCAAAATGGCTACACCTTC. The chain carries TRBV6-6 and TRBJ1-2; a weak D match, TRBD1 (5 bases). Trimming stripped 6 bases from V and 6 bases from J, with 20 bases between. This CDR3 spans 15 amino acids. The germline CDR1 and CDR2 sequences are MNHNY and SVGAGI (reference sequence).

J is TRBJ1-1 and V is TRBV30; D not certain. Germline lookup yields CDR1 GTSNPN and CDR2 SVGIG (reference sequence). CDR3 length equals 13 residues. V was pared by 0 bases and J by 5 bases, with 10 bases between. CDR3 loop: CAWSVRVWTEAFF. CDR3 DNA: TGTGCCTGGAGTGTACGGGTGTGGACTGAAGCTTTCTTT.

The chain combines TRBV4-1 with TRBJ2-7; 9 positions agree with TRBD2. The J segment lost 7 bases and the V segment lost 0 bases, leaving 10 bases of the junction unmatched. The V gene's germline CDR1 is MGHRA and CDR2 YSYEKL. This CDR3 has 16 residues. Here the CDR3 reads CASSQELAGTYGEQYF. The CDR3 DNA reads TGCGCCAGCAGCCAAGAGCTAGCGGGAACCTACGGGGAGCAGTACTTC.

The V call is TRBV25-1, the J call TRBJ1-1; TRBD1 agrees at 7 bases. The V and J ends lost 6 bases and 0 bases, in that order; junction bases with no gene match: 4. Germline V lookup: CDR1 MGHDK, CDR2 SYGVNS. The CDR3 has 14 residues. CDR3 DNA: TGTGCCAGCAGCTCGGGACAGATGAACACTGAAGCTTTCTTT. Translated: CASSSGQMNTEAFF.

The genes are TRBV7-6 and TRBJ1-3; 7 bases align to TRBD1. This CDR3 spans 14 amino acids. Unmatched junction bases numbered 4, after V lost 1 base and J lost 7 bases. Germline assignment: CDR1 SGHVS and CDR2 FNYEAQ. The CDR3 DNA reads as TGTGCCAGCAGCTTAGAGGGACAGATGAACACCATATATTTT. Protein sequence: CASSLEGQMNTIYF. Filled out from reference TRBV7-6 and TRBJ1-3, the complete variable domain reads GAGVSQSPRYKVTKRGQDVALRCDPISGHVSLYWYRQALGQGPEFLTYFNYEAQQDKSGLPNDRFSAERPEGSISTLTIQRTEQRDSAMYRCASSLEGQMNTIYFGEGSWLTVV.

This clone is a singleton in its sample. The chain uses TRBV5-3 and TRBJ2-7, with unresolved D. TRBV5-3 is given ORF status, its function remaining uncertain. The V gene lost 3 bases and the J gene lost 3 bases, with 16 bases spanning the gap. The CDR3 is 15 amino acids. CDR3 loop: CARSSSLQISYEQYF. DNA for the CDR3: TGTGCCAGAAGCTCGTCACTTCAGATTAGCTACGAGCAGTACTTC.

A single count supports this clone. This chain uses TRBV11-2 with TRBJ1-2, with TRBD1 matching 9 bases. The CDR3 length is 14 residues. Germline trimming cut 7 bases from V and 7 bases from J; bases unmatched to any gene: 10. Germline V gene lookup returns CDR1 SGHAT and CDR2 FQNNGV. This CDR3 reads CASKWGQGVLGYTF. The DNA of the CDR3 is TGTGCCAGCAAATGGGGACAGGGAGTCCTTGGCTACACCTTC.

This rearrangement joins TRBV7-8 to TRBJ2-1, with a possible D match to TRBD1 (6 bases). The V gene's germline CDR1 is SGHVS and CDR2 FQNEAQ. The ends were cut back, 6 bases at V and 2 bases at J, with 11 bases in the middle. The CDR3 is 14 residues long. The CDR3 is CASSTGNPYNEQFF. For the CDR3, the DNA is TGTGCCAGCAGTACAGGGAACCCCTACAATGAGCAGTTCTTC. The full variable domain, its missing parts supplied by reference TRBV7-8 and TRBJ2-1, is GAGVSQSPRYKVAKRGQDVALRCDPISGHVSLFWYQQALGQGPEFLTYFQNEAQLDKSGLPSDRFFAERPEGSVSTLKIQRTQQEDSAVYLCASSTGNPYNEQFFGPGTRLTVL.

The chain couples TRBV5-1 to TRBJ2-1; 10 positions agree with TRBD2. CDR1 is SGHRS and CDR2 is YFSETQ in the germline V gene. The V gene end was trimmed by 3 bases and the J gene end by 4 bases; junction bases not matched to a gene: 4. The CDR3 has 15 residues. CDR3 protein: CASSSGTSAYNEQFF. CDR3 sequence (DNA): TGCGCCAGCAGCTCCGGGACTAGCGCATACAATGAGCAGTTCTTC.

In nucleotides, the CDR3 is TGCGCCAGCAGCCAAGTTCGGAGTGCTGTAGAGACCCAGTACTTC. It encodes CASSQVRSAVETQYF. V is TRBV4-3 and J is TRBJ2-5; D is uncertain. The CDR3 consists of 15 residues. V dropped 1 base and J dropped 4 bases, with 13 bases sitting between them. Germline CDR1 is LGHNA and CDR2 is YSLEER.

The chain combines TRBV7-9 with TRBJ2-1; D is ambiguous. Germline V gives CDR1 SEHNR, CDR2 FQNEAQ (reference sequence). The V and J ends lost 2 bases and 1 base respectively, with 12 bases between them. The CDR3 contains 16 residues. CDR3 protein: CASSLLNFRSYNEQFF. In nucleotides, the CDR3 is TGTGCCAGCAGCTTATTAAATTTCAGATCCTACAATGAGCAGTTCTTC.

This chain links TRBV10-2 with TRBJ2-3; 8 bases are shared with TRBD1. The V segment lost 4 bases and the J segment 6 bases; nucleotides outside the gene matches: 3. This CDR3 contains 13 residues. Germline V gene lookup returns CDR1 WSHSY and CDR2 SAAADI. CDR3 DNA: TGCGCCAGCAGTGGGCAGGGGGCGGATACGCAGTATTTT. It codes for CASSGQGADTQYF.

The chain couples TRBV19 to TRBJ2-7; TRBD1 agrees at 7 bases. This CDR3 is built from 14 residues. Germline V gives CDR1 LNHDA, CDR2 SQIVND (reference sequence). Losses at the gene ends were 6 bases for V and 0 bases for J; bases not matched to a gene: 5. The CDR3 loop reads CASSQGQSSYEQYF. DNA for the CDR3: TGTGCCAGTAGCCAGGGACAGAGCTCCTACGAGCAGTACTTC. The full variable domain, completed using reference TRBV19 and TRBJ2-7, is DGGITQSPKYLFRKEGQNVTLSCEQNLNHDAMYWYRQDPGQGLRLIYYSQIVNDFQKGDIAEGYSVSREKKESFPLTVTSAQKNPTAFYLCASSQGQSSYEQYFGPGTRLTVT.

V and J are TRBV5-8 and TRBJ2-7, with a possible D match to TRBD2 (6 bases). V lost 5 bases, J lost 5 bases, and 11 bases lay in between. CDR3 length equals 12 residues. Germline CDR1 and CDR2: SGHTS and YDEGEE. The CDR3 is CASRWRGHEQYF. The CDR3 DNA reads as TGTGCCAGCAGATGGCGGGGCCACGAGCAGTACTTC.

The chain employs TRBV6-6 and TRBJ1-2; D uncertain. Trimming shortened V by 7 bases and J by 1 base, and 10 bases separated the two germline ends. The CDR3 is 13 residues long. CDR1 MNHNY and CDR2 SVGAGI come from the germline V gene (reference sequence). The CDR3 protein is CASKDDLNYGYTF. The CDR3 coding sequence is TGTGCCAGCAAGGATGACCTTAACTATGGCTACACCTTC.

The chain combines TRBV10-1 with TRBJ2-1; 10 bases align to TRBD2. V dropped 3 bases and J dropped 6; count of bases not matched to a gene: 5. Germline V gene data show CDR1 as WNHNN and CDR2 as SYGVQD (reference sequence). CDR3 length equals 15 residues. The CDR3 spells CASSDVAGGVNEQFF. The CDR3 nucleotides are TGCGCCAGCAGTGATGTAGCGGGAGGAGTCAATGAGCAGTTCTTC.